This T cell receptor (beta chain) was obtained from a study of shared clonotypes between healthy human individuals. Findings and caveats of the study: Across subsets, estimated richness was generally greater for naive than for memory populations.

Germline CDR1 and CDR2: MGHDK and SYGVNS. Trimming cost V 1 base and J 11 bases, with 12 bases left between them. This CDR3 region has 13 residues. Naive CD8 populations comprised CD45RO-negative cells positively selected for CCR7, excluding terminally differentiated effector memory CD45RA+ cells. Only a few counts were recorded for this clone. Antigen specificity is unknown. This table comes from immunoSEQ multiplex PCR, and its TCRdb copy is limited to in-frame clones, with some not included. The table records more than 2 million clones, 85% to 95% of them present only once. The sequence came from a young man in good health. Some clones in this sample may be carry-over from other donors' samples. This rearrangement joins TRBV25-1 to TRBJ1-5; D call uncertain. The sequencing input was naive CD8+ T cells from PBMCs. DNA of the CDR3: TGTGCCAGCAGTGAATCCCCAGGCTCGTCCCAGCATTTT. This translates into CASSESPGSSQHF.